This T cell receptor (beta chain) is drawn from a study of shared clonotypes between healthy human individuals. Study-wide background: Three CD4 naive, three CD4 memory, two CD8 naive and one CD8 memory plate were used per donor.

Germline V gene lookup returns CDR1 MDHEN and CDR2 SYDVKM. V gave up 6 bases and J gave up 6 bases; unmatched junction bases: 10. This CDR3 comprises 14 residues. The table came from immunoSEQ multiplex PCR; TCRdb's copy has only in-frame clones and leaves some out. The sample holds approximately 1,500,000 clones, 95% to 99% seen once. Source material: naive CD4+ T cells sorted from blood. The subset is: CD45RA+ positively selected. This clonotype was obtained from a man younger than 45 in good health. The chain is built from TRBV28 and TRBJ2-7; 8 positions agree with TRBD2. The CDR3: CASRGGSGSFEQYF. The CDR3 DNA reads TGTGCCAGCAGGGGTGGGAGCGGGAGCTTCGAGCAGTACTTC.